This TCR beta chain was retrieved from a study of blood T cell repertoires in COVID-19. Per the study methods: Estimated nucleated cell counts came from reference gene primer amplification. Measured with immunoSEQ multiplex PCR; TCRdb has only the in-frame clones, and not every one. The V and J calls and clone size come from that table; D and trimming were worked out from the DNA. There are approximately 200,000 clones in the sample; 84% occur only once, and 3.2% lies in the top ten. V lost 5 bases to trimming and J lost 6 bases; unmatched junction nucleotides: 6. This CDR3 is 15 amino acids long. Per germline, CDR1 LNHDA and CDR2 SQIVND (reference sequence). Participant ages covered roughly 18 to 89 years across some 25 US areas. Participant-reported clinical history was the basis for cohort assignment.

What was sequenced was PBMCs or T cells enriched from blood (not recorded which). The chain uses TRBV19 and TRBJ2-3, with 12 bases matching TRBD2. The TCR was taken from a woman in her thirties who had recovered from COVID-19. The DNA for the CDR3 is TGTGCCAGTAGTCCCGGACTAGCGGGAACCGATACGCAGTATTTT. This sequence encodes CASSPGLAGTDTQYF.